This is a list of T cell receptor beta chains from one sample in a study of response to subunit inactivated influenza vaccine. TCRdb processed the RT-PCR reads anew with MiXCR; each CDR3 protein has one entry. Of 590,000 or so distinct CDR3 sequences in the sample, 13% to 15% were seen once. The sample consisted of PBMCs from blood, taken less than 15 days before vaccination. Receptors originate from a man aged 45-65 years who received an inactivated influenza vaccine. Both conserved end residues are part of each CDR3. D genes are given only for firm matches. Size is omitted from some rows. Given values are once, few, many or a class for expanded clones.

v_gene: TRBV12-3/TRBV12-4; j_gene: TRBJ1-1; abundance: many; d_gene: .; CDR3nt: TGTGCCAGCAGTTTTGGGAAAACAGTGAACACTGAAGCTTTCTTT; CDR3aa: CASSFGKTVNTEAFF
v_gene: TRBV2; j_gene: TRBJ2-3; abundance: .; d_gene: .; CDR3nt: TGTGCCAGCAGTGAAGGCGGGGTCACAGATACGCAGTATTTT; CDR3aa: CASSEGGVTDTQYF
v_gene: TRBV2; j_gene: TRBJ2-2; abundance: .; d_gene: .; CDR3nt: TGTGCCAGCACGATGGTCGTAGGCAGCACCGGGGAGCTGTTTTTT; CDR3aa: CASTMVVGSTGELFF
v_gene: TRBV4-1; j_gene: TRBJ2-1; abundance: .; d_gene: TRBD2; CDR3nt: TGCGCCAGCAGCCAAGGTTGGCTAGCGGGAGAAGAGCAGTTCTTC; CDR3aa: CASSQGWLAGEEQFF
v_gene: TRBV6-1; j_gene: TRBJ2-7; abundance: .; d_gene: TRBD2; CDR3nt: TGTGCCAGCAGATCAGCGGGAGGATACGAGCAGTACTTC; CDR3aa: CASRSAGGYEQYF
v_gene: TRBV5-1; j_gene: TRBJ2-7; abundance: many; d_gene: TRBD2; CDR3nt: TGCGCCAGCAGAATAGCGGGAGGCCCCACGGCCGAGCAGTACTTC; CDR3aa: CASRIAGGPTAEQYF
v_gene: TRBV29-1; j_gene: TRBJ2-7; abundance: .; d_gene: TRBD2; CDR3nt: TGCAGCGTGGGTTTAGCGGGGGGCTCCTACGAGCAGTACTTC; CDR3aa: CSVGLAGGSYEQYF
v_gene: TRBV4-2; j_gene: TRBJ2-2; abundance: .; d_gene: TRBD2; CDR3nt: TGTGCCAGCAGCCTTACGAAGACTAGCGGGGGGGCGGGCACCGGGGAGCTGTTTTTT; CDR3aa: CASSLTKTSGGAGTGELFF
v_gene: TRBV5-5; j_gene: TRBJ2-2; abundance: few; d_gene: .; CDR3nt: TGTGCCAGCAGGCTTCCGGGGGCGAACACCGGGGAGCTGTTTTTT; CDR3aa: CASRLPGANTGELFF
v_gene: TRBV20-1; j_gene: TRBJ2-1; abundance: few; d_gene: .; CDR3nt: TGCAGTGCTATACGGCCGCGTAGCGTGAGGTACAATGAGCAGTTCTTC; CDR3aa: CSAIRPRSVRYNEQFF
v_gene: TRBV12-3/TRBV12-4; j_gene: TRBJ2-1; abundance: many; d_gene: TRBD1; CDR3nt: TGTGCCAGCAAAAGGGACAGGGTCCAGGGGGAGCAGTTCTTC; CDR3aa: CASKRDRVQGEQFF
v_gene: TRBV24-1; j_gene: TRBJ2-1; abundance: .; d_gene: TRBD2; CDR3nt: TGTGCCACCAGTGACCGGGGACTAGCGGGCCATGAGCAGTTCTTC; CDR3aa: CATSDRGLAGHEQFF
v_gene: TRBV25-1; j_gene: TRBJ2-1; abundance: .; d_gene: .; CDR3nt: TGTGCCAGCAGTGCCCTCATGGCGGGAAGGAGCTCCTACAATGAGCAGTTCTTC; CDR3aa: CASSALMAGRSSYNEQFF
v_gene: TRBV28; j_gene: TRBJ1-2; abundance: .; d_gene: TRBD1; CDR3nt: TGTGCCAGCAGTTCCTCCGTACAGGGGGGCACTAACTATGGCTACACCTTC; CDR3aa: CASSSSVQGGTNYGYTF
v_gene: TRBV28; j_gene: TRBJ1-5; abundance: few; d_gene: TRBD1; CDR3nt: TGTGCCAGCAGTTTACCGGACAGGGTTCAGCCCCAGCATTTT; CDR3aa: CASSLPDRVQPQHF
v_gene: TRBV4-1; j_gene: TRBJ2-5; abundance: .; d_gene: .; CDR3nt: TGCGCCAGCAGCCGGGGACCCGAGGGGACCCAGTACTTC; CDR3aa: CASSRGPEGTQYF
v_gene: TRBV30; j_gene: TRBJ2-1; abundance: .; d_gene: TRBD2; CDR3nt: TGTGCCTGGAGTCCCGGACTAGCGGGGGGTGGTGAGCAGTTCTTC; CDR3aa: CAWSPGLAGGGEQFF
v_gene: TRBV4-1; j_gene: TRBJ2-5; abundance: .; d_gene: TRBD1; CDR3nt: TGCGCCAGCAAAAAGCTACCCGGGGGACAGGGCCAAGAGACCCAGTACTTC; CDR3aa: CASKKLPGGQGQETQYF
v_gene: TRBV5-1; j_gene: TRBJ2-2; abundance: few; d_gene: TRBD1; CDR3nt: TGCGCCAGCACCAGGGGGCAGGGGGCGACCGGGGAGCTGTTTTTT; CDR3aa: CASTRGQGATGELFF
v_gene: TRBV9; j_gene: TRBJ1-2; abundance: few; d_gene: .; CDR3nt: TGTGCCAGCAGCGTAGAGACAGCAGCCTATGGCTACACCTTC; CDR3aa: CASSVETAAYGYTF
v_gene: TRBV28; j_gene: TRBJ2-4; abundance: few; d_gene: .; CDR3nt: TGTGCCAATGACCCCCTACGGACTCTTCAGTACTTC; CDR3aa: CANDPLRTLQYF
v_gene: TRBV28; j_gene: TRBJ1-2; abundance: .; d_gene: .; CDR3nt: TGTGCCAGCAGTTTATTTAGGGGGGTCAATGGCTACACCTTC; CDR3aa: CASSLFRGVNGYTF
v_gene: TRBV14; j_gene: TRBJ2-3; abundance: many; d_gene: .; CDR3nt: TGTGCCAGCAGCCGGCACCTCACAGATACGCAGTATTTT; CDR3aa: CASSRHLTDTQYF
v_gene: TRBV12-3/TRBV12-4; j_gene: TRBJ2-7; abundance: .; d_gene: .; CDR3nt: TGTGCCAGCAGTTCAACCAGGAACGAGCAGTACTTC; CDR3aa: CASSSTRNEQYF
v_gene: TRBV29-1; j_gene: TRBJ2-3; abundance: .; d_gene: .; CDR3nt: TGCAGCGTTGACAGGGCGGGACGCACAGATACGCAGTATTTT; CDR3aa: CSVDRAGRTDTQYF
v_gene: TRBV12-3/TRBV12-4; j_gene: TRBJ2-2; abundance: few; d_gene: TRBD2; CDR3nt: TGTGCCAGTCGGACTAGCGGGGGGGCCGGGGAGCTGTTTTTT; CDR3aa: CASRTSGGAGELFF
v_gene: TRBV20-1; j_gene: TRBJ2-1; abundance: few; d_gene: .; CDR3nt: TGCAGTGCCTATAGCTACAATGAGCAGTTCTTC; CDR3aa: CSAYSYNEQFF
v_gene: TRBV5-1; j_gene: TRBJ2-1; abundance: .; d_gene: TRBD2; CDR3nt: TGCGCCAGCAGCTTGGGTCCTAGCGGGAGTTACAATGAGCAGTTCTTC; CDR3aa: CASSLGPSGSYNEQFF
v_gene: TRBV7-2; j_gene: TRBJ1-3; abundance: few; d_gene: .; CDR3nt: TGTGCCAGCAGCACTGGGTCCTTACCCTCTGGAAACACCATATATTTT; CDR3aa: CASSTGSLPSGNTIYF